The 4 T cell receptor beta chains below come from one sample, sequenced in a study of blood T cells in healthy people across ages. Primers used in a second PCR of roughly 7 to 12 cycles were a sample-barcoded 5' primer and a J-beta primer mix. TCRdb passed the 5' RACE reads through MiXCR, listing each CDR3 protein once. The sample includes around 1.7 million distinct CDR3 sequences, under 30% of them seen just once. Sequenced material: blood. These receptors were obtained from a woman aged 25 to 39 in good health.

A word on this clonotype: At one boundary the junction diverges from the germline segment, which might be a read error. This chain joins TRBV2 and TRBJ2-1; the D gene could be TRBD1 or TRBD2 (5 bases each). The CDR3 contains 16 residues. Germline CDR1 reads SNHLY; CDR2 reads FYNNEI. This chain's CDR3 is CASSALGADSHNEQFF. Here the CDR3 DNA reads TGTGCCAGCAGTGCCTTAGGGGCGGACTCCCACAATGAGCAGTTCTTC.

The J gene is TRBJ2-3, the V gene TRBV9; D possibly matches TRBD1 or TRBD2 (5 bases each). The germline CDR1 and CDR2 sequences are SGDLS and YYNGEE. The CDR3 spans 16 residues. Trimming took off 3 bases at V and 6 bases at J, with 20 bases between the two ends. CDR3 DNA sequence: TGTGCCAGCAGCGCGGAACCGGGACCTCGAGGTGATACGCAGTATTTT. Its protein product is CASSAEPGPRGDTQYF.

This clonotype was observed at least ten times. The chain joins TRBV10-3 to TRBJ2-7, with TRBD2 as a possible D gene (6 bases). CDR3 size: 14 residues. CDR1 is ENHRY, CDR2 SYGVKD, per germline. V was pared by 0 bases and J by 6 bases, with 12 bases between. CDR3 bases: TGTGCCATCAGTGAGTCGCCGGGAGAGGGCGAGCAGTACTTC. It codes for CAISESPGEGEQYF.

This sequence joins TRBV4-2 and TRBJ1-4; no clear D gene. The CDR3 consists of 17 residues. Germline CDR1 reads LGHNA; CDR2 reads YNFKEQ. Trimming cost V 2 bases and J 4 bases, with 17 bases left between them. CDR3 nucleotides: TGTGCCAGCAGCCAACTGAACCGCGGCGGAGGTAATGAAAAACTGTTTTTT. Residues: CASSQLNRGGGNEKLFF.